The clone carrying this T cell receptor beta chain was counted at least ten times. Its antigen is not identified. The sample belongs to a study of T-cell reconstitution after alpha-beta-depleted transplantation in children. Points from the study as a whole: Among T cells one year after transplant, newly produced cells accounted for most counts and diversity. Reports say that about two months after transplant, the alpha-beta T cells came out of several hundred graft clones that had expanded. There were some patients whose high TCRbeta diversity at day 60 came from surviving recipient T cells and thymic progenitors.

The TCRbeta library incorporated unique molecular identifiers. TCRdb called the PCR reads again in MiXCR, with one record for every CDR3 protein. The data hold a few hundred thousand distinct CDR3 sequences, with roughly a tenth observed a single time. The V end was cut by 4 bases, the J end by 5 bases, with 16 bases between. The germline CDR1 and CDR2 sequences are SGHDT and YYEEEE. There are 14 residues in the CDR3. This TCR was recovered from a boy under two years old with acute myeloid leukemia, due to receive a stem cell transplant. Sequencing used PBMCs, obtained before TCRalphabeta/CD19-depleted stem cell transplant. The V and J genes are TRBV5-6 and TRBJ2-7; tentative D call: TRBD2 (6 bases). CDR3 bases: TGTGCCAGCAGCAGACCGTCGGGGGTACACGAGCAGTACTTC. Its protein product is CASSRPSGVHEQYF.